This is a list of T cell receptor beta chains from one sample in a study of shared clonotypes between healthy human individuals. Only in-frame clones appear in the TCRdb table, and some are missing; sequencing was by immunoSEQ multiplex PCR. The sample includes 2 million to 2.5 million clones, 95% seen only once; the top ten take around 0.13%. The sample comprised naive CD4+ T cells sorted from blood. The source is a young man in good health. Each CDR3 is given with its conserved first and last residue. The order of the fields is CDR3 protein, J gene, V gene, CDR3 length.

CASSPTRNQPQHF	TRBJ1-5	TRBV18	13
CASSPVGGDQETQYF	TRBJ2-5	TRBV6-1	15
CSVTLNWNTGELFF	TRBJ2-2	TRBV29-1	14
CASSLLRIPVELFF	TRBJ2-2	TRBV7-2	14
CASSFDRGGYEQYF	TRBJ2-7	TRBV5-6	14
CASREDPANDGYTF	TRBJ1-2	TRBV2	14
CASSGEASYEQYF	TRBJ2-7	TRBV6-1	13
CASSLDPGVNTGELFF	TRBJ2-2	TRBV11-2	16
CASSVDQGWADTQYF	TRBJ2-3	TRBV9	15
CASRVTGTGFGYTF	TRBJ1-2	TRBV27	14
CASSRDRGPLYGYTF	TRBJ1-2	TRBV18	15
CASSLEFYGSYEQYF	TRBJ2-7	TRBV5-1	15
CAIDYGSGYTF	TRBJ1-2	TRBV19	11
CASSYGGSYTGELFF	TRBJ2-2	TRBV6-6	15
CASSLAPGAPYGYTF	TRBJ1-2	TRBV5-1	15
CASRENRDRREQYF	TRBJ2-7	TRBV6-1	14
CASSLSGGDTQYF	TRBJ2-3	TRBV18	13
CASRIQGYLPGELFF	TRBJ2-2	TRBV6-1	15
CASSQDWASVGETQYF	TRBJ2-5	TRBV4-3	16
CASSLLSFNREGGTQYF	TRBJ2-3	TRBV28	17
CASSELGVRRGNSPLHF	TRBJ1-6	TRBV6-1	17
CAPTPKAFF	TRBJ1-1	TRBV30	9
CASSSGLSSYNEQFF	TRBJ2-1	TRBV5-6	15
CASTLSGNTIYF	TRBJ1-3	TRBV19	12
CASRETGVANEQFF	TRBJ2-1	TRBV25-1	14
CASSQALAGGDTQYF	TRBJ2-3	TRBV4-3	15
CASSEIPAGAYNEQFF	TRBJ2-1	TRBV2	16
CAISESQDYGYTF	TRBJ1-2	TRBV10-3	13
CASSEAGRNSPLHF	TRBJ1-6	TRBV19	14
CATQQSPRGGSEAFF	TRBJ1-1	TRBV28	15
CASSPEKRMNTEAFF	TRBJ1-1	TRBV5-1	15
CASSPTRGTNEKLFF	TRBJ1-4	TRBV6-1	15
CASSQDLTGYGYTF	TRBJ1-2	TRBV4-1	14
CASSEQNEKLFF	TRBJ1-4	TRBV2	12
CSASLQNTQYF	TRBJ2-3	TRBV20-1	11
CASSPPGGFSYEQYF	TRBJ2-7	TRBV27	15
CAWSVRWGIRNEQFF	TRBJ2-1	TRBV30	15
CASSRSGGGNQPQHF	TRBJ1-5	TRBV6-5	15
CASSPIQGWGMNEQFF	TRBJ2-1	TRBV7-9	16
CASSLSSGGETQYF	TRBJ2-5	TRBV5-1	14
CASSLNLAGGLARETQYF	TRBJ2-5	TRBV7-2	18
CASSLWEGETQYF	TRBJ2-5	TRBV5-1	13
CAAPGQGAFEQYF	TRBJ2-7	TRBV30	13
CSVETETNQPQHF	TRBJ1-5	TRBV29-1	13